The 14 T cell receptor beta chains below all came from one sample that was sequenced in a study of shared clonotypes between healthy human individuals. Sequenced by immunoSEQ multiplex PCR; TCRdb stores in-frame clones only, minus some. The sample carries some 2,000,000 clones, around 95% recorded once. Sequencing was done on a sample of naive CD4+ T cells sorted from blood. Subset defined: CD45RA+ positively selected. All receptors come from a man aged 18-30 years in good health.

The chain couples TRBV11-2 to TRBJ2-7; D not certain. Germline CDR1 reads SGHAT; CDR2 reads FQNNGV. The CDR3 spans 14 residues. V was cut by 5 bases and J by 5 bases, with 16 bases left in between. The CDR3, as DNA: TGTGCCAGCAGCCTCTCGCCCACACTCCACGAGCAGTACTTC. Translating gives CASSLSPTLHEQYF. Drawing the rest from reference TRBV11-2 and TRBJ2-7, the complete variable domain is EAGVAQSPRYKIIEKRQSVAFWCNPISGHATLYWYQQILGQGPKLLIQFQNNGVVDDSQLPKDRFSAERLKGVDSTLKIQPAKLEDSAVYLCASSLSPTLHEQYFGPGTRLTVT.

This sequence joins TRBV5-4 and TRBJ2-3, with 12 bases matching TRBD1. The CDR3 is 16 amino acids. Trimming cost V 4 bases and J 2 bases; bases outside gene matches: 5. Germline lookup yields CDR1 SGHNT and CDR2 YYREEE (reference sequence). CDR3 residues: CASSPGQGAITDTQYF. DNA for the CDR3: TGTGCCAGCAGCCCGGGACAGGGGGCCATCACAGATACGCAGTATTTT.

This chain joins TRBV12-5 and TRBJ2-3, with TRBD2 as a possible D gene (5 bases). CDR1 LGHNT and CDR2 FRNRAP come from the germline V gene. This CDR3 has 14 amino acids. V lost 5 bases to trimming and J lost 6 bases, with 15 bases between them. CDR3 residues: CASGLQSPGDTQYF. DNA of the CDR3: TGTGCTAGTGGTCTCCAGTCCCCGGGGGATACGCAGTATTTT.

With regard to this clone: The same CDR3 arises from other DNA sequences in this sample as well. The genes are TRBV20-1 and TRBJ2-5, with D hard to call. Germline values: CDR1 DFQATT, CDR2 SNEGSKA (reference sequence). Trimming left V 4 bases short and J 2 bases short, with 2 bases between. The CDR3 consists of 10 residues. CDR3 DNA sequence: TGCAGTGCTACTCAAGAGACCCAGTACTTC. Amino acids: CSATQETQYF.

Written as DNA, the CDR3 is TGTGCCAGTAGTATTGCGCTAGCGGGGCTTATCACCGGGGAGCTGTTTTTT. Amino acid sequence: CASSIALAGLITGELFF. The rearrangement uses TRBV19 and TRBJ2-2; 9 nucleotides line up with TRBD2. Germline loops: CDR1 LNHDA, CDR2 SQIVND (reference sequence). Trimming removed 3 bases from V and 4 bases from J; junction bases left unmatched: 9. CDR3 size: 17 residues.

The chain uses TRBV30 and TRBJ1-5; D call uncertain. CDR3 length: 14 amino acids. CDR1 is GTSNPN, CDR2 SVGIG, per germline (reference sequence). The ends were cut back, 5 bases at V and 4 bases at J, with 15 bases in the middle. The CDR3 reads CAWGPSGRNQPQHF. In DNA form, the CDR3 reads TGTGCCTGGGGTCCGTCGGGGAGAAATCAGCCCCAGCATTTT.

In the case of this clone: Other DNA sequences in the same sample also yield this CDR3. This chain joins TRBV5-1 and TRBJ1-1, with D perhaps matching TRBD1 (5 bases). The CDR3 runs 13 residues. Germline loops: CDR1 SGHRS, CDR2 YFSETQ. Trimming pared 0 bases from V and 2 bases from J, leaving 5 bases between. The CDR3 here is CASSLGGNTEAFF. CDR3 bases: TGCGCCAGCAGCTTGGGGGGCAACACTGAAGCTTTCTTT. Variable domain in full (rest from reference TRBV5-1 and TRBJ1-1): KAGVTQTPRYLIKTRGQQVTLSCSPISGHRSVSWYQQTPGQGLQFLFEYFSETQRNKGNFPGRFSGRQFSNSRSEMNVSTLELGDSALYLCASSLGGNTEAFFGQGTRLTVV.

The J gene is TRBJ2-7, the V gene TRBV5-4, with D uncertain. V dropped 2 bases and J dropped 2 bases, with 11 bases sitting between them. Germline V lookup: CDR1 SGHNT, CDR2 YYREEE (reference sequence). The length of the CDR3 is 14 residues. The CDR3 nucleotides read TGTGCCAGCAGCTTTAACGGTTTACCCTACGAGCAGTACTTC. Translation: CASSFNGLPYEQYF.

CDR3 nucleotides: TGTGCCAGCAGCTTATTTTGGACAGGGGCCTCCTACGAGCAGTACTTC. Protein product: CASSLFWTGASYEQYF. This chain uses TRBV7-9 with TRBJ2-7; 9 bases align to TRBD1. Trimming took 2 bases from V and 0 from J; bases not matched to a gene: 5. Germline lookup yields CDR1 SEHNR and CDR2 FQNEAQ (reference sequence). This CDR3 has 16 residues. The entire variable domain, with the rest obtained from reference TRBV7-9 and TRBJ2-7, is as follows: DTGVSQNPRHKITKRGQNVTFRCDPISEHNRLYWYRQTLGQGPEFLTYFQNEAQLEKSRLLSDRFSAERPKGSFSTLEIQRTEQGDSAMYLCASSLFWTGASYEQYFGPGTRLTVT.

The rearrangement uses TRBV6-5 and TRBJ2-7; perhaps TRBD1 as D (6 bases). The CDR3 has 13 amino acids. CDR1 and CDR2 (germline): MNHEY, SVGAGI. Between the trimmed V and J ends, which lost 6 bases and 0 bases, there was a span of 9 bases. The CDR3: CASRPDSSYEQYF. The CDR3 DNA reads TGTGCCAGCAGGCCGGACAGCTCCTACGAGCAGTACTTC.

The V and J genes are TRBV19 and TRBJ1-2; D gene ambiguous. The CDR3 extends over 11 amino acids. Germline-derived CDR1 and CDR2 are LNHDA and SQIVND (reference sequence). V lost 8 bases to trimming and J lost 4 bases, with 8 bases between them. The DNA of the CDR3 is TGTGCCAGTGCTCTTGGCTATGGCTACACCTTC. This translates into CASALGYGYTF.

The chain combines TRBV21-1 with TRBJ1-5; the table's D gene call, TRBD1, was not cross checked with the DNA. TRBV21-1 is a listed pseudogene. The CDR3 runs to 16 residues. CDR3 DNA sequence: TGTGCCAGCAGCCAATCCTACCAGGGTGGCAATCAGCCCCAGCATTTT. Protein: CASSQSYQGGNQPQHF.

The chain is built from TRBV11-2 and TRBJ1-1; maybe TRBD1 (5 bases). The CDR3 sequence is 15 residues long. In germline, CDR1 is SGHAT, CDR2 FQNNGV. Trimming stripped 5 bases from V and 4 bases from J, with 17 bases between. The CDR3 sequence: CASSPPDGGFTEAFF. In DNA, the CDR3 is TGTGCCAGCAGCCCCCCGGATGGGGGGTTCACTGAAGCTTTCTTT.

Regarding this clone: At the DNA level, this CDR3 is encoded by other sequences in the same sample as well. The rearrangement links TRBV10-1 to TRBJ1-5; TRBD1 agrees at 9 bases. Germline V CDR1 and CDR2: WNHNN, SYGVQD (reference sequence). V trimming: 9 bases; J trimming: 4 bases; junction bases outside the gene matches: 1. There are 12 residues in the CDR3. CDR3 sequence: CASGQGNQPQHF. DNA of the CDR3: TGCGCCAGTGGACAGGGGAATCAGCCCCAGCATTTT.